This record covers a single TCR beta chain. Reverse transcription of all isolated RNA meant that expressed TCRB transcripts were sequenced. Produced via immunoSEQ multiplex PCR; TCRdb's table is partial and in-frame only. This sample has roughly 380,000 clones, with around 20% found just once. This entry is derived from a study of beta chain features in type 1 diabetes. Whole-study context: What patients shared with healthy donors was a similar profile of age, gender and cell yields.

Germline CDR1 is MGHRA and CDR2 is YSYEKL. The CDR3 has 15 residues. V was shortened by 1 base and J by 3 bases, with 10 bases between the two germline ends. The TCR sequence derives from a woman younger than 30 in good health. The V call is TRBV4-1, the J call TRBJ2-4, with unresolved D. Sample: naive CD4+ T cells from blood. CDR3 residues: CASSQVHRDKNIQYF. The CDR3 DNA reads TGCGCCAGCAGCCAAGTACACAGAGACAAAAACATTCAGTACTTC.